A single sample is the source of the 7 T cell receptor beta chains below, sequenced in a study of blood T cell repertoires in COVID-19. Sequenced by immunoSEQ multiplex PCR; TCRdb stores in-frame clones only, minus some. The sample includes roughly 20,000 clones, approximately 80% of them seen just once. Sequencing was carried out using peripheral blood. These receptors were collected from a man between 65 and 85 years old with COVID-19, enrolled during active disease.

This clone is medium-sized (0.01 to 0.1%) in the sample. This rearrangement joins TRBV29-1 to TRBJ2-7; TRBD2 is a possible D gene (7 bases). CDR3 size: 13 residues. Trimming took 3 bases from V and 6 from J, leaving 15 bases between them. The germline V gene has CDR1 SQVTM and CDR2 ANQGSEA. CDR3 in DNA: TGCAGCGTTGATGGTGCGGGGGCGGGCGAGCAGTACTTC. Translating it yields CSVDGAGAGEQYF.

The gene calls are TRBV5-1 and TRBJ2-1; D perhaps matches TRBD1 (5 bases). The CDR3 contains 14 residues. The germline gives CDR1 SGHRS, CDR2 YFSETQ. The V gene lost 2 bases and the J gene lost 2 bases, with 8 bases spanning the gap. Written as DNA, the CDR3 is TGCGCCAGCAGCTTTGACAGAGCCTACAATGAGCAGTTCTTC. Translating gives CASSFDRAYNEQFF.

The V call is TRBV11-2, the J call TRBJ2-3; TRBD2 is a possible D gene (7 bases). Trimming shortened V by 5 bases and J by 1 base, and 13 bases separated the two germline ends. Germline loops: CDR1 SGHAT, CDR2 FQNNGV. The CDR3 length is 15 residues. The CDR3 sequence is CASSLGGLGTDTQYF. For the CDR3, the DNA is TGTGCCAGCAGCCTGGGGGGGCTGGGCACAGATACGCAGTATTTT.

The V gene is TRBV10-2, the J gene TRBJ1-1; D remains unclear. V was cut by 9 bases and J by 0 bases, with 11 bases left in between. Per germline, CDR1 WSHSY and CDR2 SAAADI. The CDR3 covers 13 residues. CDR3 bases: TGCGCCAGTCACAGCCTCATGAACACTGAAGCTTTCTTT. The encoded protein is CASHSLMNTEAFF.

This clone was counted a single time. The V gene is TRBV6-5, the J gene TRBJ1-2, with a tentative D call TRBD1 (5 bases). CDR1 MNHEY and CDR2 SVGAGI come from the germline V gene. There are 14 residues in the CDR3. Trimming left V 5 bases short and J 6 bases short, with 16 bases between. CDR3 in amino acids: CASSRQGSLDGYTF. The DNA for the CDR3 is TGTGCCAGCAGTCGGCAGGGAAGTCTGGATGGCTACACCTTC.

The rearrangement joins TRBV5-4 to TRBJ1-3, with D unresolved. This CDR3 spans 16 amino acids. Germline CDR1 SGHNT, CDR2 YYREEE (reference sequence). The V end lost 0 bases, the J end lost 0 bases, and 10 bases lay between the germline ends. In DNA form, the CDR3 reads TGTGCCAGCAGCTTGGGGGCCCACGGCTCTGGAAACACCATATATTTT. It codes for CASSLGAHGSGNTIYF.

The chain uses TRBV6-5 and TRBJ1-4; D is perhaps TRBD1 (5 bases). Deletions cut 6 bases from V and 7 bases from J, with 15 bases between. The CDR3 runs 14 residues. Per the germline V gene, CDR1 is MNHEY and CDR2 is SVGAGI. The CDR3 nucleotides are TGTGCCAGCAGGAAGGCTGGTGGGGCTGAAAAACTGTTTTTT. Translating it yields CASRKAGGAEKLFF.